This TCR beta chain originates from a study of shared clonotypes between healthy human individuals. The CDR3 covers 17 residues. Trimming took 3 bases from V and 3 from J; bases not matched to a gene: 6. The germline gives CDR1 MNHNS, CDR2 SASEGT. On sorted subsets, replicate PCRs used about 180 ng DNA, or approximately 33,000 T cell genomes. TCRdb's table, derived via immunoSEQ multiplex PCR, lists solely in-frame clones and lacks some. The sample consists of about 2.5 million clones, under 95% of them appearing once. The rearrangement links TRBV6-1 to TRBJ2-1; 12 bases align to TRBD2. What was sequenced was naive CD4+ T cells from PBMCs. The subset: CD45RA+ positively selected. This clonotype originated in a man aged 18 to 29 in good health. Some clones in this sample may be carry-over from other donors' samples. As DNA, the CDR3 is TGTGCCAGCAGTGACGTACCGGGACTAGCGGGCTACAATGAGCAGTTCTTC. This translates into CASSDVPGLAGYNEQFF.